The 20 T cell receptor beta chains below all came from one sample that was sequenced in a study of regulatory T cells in long-lasting Graves disease. Relying on iRepertoire HTBI primers and Arm-PCR of CDR3 regions, the team built TCR beta libraries. A single record per CDR3 protein comes from TCRdb applying MiXCR to the multiplex PCR reads. The sample includes 420,000 or so distinct CDR3 sequences, around 22% of them seen just once. Time point given: persistent/refractory GD, antithyroid drugs over 5 years with positive TRAb. The TCR library was made from RNA that had been extracted from PBMCs in TRIzol. Sequences were derived from peripheral blood mononuclear cells (PBMCs), sampled when the disease was refractory, from a patient treated with antithyroid drugs. The source of these receptors is a female donor with Graves disease.

This clonotype was counted between two and nine times. The chain recombines TRBV27 with TRBJ1-3; D is ambiguous. Germline V gene data show CDR1 as MNHEY and CDR2 as SMNVEV (reference sequence). Trimming shortened V by 10 bases and J by 0 bases, and 16 bases separated the two germline ends. The CDR3 sequence is 15 residues long. The CDR3 DNA sequence: TGTGCCACAAAGGGCCAGGCCGCCTCTGGAAACACCATATATTTT. It translates to CATKGQAASGNTIYF.

This clonotype was observed a few times. V and J are TRBV20-1 and TRBJ2-7; 11 nucleotides match TRBD2. Germline CDR1 DFQATT, CDR2 SNEGSKA (reference sequence). The CDR3 spans 15 residues. J was trimmed by 7 bases and V by 6 bases; bases with no gene match: 14. Here the CDR3 reads CSAGAGTSGVGEQYF. CDR3 DNA: TGCAGTGCCGGAGCCGGGACTAGCGGTGTTGGGGAGCAGTACTTC.

This clonotype has a count of ten or more. V is TRBV2 and J is TRBJ2-1; 9 nucleotides agree with TRBD1. Per the germline V gene, CDR1 is SNHLY and CDR2 is FYNNEI. This CDR3 is built from 13 residues. Trimming cost V 6 bases and J 8 bases; bases outside gene matches: 5. CDR3 in DNA: TGTGCCAGCAGGGGACAGGGCGGGGATGAGCAGTTCTTC. Protein sequence: CASRGQGGDEQFF.

This clonotype was seen only a few times. The chain couples TRBV19 to TRBJ1-1; 8 bases fit TRBD1. From germline, CDR1 is LNHDA and CDR2 SQIVND (reference sequence). The CDR3 runs to 15 residues. The J segment lost 1 base and the V segment lost 5 bases, leaving 6 bases of the junction unmatched. This CDR3 is CASSAPGQANTEAFF. CDR3 nucleotide sequence: TGTGCCAGTAGTGCGCCGGGACAGGCGAACACTGAAGCTTTCTTT.

By frequency in the sample, this clonotype is medium-sized. This chain uses TRBV28 with TRBJ2-2; TRBD2 aligns across 10 bases. This CDR3 spans 17 amino acids. V was clipped by 6 bases and J by 5 bases; unmatched bases: 12. CDR1 and CDR2 from the germline V gene are MDHEN and SYDVKM. CDR3 loop: CASSRGESSGRTGELFF. CDR3 nucleotides: TGTGCCAGCAGCCGAGGAGAGAGTAGCGGGAGGACCGGGGAGCTGTTTTTT.

The chain has TRBV20-1 and TRBJ2-6; the match to TRBD1 covers 8 bases. The J call may be faulty, since TRBJ2-7 better matches the DNA end. The V gene's germline CDR1 is DFQATT and CDR2 SNEGSKA (reference sequence). CDR3 size: 17 residues. CDR3 sequence reads: CSARGTVGTGGYYEQYF. CDR3 DNA: TGCAGTGCTAGAGGGACGGTGGGGACAGGAGGATACTACGAGCAGTACTTC.

This clonotype was observed a few times. The CDR3 spells CASSTETGWNGYTF. In nucleotides, the CDR3 is TGTGCCAGTAGTACCGAGACAGGGTGGAATGGCTACACCTTC. The chain links TRBV19 to TRBJ1-2; TRBD1 agrees at 7 bases. V lost 4 bases, J lost 6 bases, and 8 bases stayed unmatched. Germline values: CDR1 LNHDA, CDR2 SQIVND (reference sequence). The CDR3 has 14 amino acids.

This clonotype has only a few counts. The rearrangement uses TRBV6-1 and TRBJ2-7; 8 nucleotides line up with TRBD2. The CDR3 is made up of 14 amino acids. With 8 bases clipped from V and 4 bases from J, the junction kept 10 bases outside the gene matches. CDR1 and CDR2 from the germline V gene are MNHNS and SASEGT. DNA of the CDR3: TGTGCCAGCGGTCAGAGCGGGAGTTTTTACGAGCAGTACTTC. Amino acid sequence: CASGQSGSFYEQYF.

V and J are TRBV5-5 and TRBJ2-2; D is ambiguous. Trimming pared 0 bases from V and 4 bases from J, leaving 10 bases between. The CDR3 covers 15 residues. CDR1 and CDR2 (germline): SGHKS, YYEKEE (reference sequence). The CDR3 is CASSLGITPTGELFF. In DNA form, the CDR3 reads TGTGCCAGCAGCTTGGGGATAACGCCCACCGGGGAGCTGTTTTTT.

This clonotype was detected many times. The gene calls are TRBV2 and TRBJ1-1; D uncertain. Per the germline V gene, CDR1 is SNHLY and CDR2 is FYNNEI. CDR3 size: 12 residues. V lost 4 bases and J 4 bases, leaving 7 bases between the germline ends. The CDR3 region has the DNA TGTGCCAGCAGTGTCAGTAGCACTGAAGCTTTCTTT. Translation gives CASSVSSTEAFF.

This clonotype was detected ten times or more. The chain is built from TRBV2 and TRBJ2-2; 9 bases are a match to TRBD1. Germline V gene data show CDR1 as SNHLY and CDR2 as FYNNEI. This CDR3 has 17 amino acids. Trimming cost V 4 bases and J 0 bases; bases outside gene matches: 6. The CDR3 sequence: CASSVWGQGTNTGELFF. CDR3 DNA sequence: TGTGCCAGCAGTGTTTGGGGACAGGGTACGAACACCGGGGAGCTGTTTTTT.

This clonotype has at least ten counts. The V call is TRBV7-8, the J call TRBJ2-7; no clear D. Germline V CDR1 and CDR2: SGHVS, FQNEAQ. CDR3 length: 15 residues. V lost 6 bases to trimming and J lost 6 bases, with 21 bases between them. CDR3 coding DNA: TGTGCCAGCAGAAAGGATCCTCTCCTGGTGGGCGAGCAGTACTTC. This sequence encodes CASRKDPLLVGEQYF.

The gene calls are TRBV18 and TRBJ2-1; 13 bases agree with TRBD2. V was clipped by 4 bases and J by 8 bases; unmatched bases: 5. This CDR3 region has 15 residues. Germline loops: CDR1 KGHSH, CDR2 LQKENI. CDR3 amino acids: CASSLMGLAGYEQFF. CDR3 sequence (DNA): TGTGCCAGCTCACTTATGGGACTAGCGGGATATGAGCAGTTCTTC.

To note about this clonotype: This likely traces to a read error, being one base from a far larger clone. The chain joins TRBV6-1 to TRBJ1-5; 7 nucleotides match TRBD1. J was trimmed by 1 base and V by 4 bases; bases with no gene match: 4. The CDR3 is 15 amino acids. CDR1 MNHNS and CDR2 SASEGT come from the germline V gene. The CDR3 here is CASSGDSASNQPQHF. In DNA, the CDR3 is TGTGCCAGCAGTGGGGACAGCGCCAGCAATCAGCCCCAGCATTTT.

This clonotype has only a few counts. The genes are TRBV29-1 and TRBJ2-7, with 12 bases identical to TRBD1. J gave up 4 bases and V 6 bases, and 10 bases lay outside the gene matches. The CDR3 covers 15 residues. In germline, CDR1 is SQVTM, CDR2 ANQGSEA. In nucleotides, the CDR3 is TGCAGCGTCCAGAGATCGGGACAGGGGGCTTACGAGCAGTACTTC. This encodes CSVQRSGQGAYEQYF.

This clonotype was recorded many times. The chain has TRBV3-1 and TRBJ1-6, with 9 bases lining up with TRBD1. V gave up 3 bases and J gave up 9 bases; unmatched junction bases: 6. There are 15 residues in the CDR3. Germline assignment: CDR1 LGHDT and CDR2 YNNKEL (reference sequence). As DNA, the CDR3 is TGTGCCAGCAGCCAGGGACAGGGTGGCCGTTCACCCCTCCACTTT. It encodes CASSQGQGGRSPLHF. The full variable domain, completed using reference TRBV3-1 and TRBJ1-6, is DTAVSQTPKYLVTQMGNDKSIKCEQNLGHDTMYWYKQDSKKFLKIMFSYNNKELIINETVPNRFSPKSPDKAHLNLHINSLELGDSAVYFCASSQGQGGRSPLHFGNGTRLTVT.

This chain uses TRBV7-8 with TRBJ1-2; 9 positions agree with TRBD1. CDR3 size: 15 residues. The J segment lost 2 bases and the V segment lost 3 bases, leaving 4 bases of the junction unmatched. Germline assignment: CDR1 SGHVS and CDR2 FQNEAQ. CDR3 coding DNA: TGTGCCAGCAGCTTCCCTGGGACAGGGAACTATGGCTACACCTTC. Translating it yields CASSFPGTGNYGYTF.

This clonotype was detected many times. The chain couples TRBV24-1 to TRBJ1-5, with no clear D. The V and J ends lost 3 bases and 1 base respectively, with 12 bases between them. CDR1 is KGHDR, CDR2 SFDVKD, per germline. The CDR3 has 16 amino acids. The CDR3 coding sequence is TGTGCCACCAGTGATCCCCGGAGAGGGAGCAATCAGCCCCAGCATTTT. It codes for CATSDPRRGSNQPQHF.

This clonotype was observed at least ten times. V gene TRBV2 combines with J gene TRBJ2-7; a weak D match, TRBD1 (6 bases). V shed 7 bases and J shed 7 bases, with 20 bases lying between them. The germline V gene has CDR1 SNHLY and CDR2 FYNNEI. The CDR3 extends over 14 amino acids. In nucleotides, the CDR3 is TGTGCCAGCAAGAAAGGGGACAACCGTCTTGAGCAGTACTTC. Its translation: CASKKGDNRLEQYF.

The chain couples TRBV20-1 to TRBJ2-7, with TRBD2 identical over 10 bases. This CDR3 is built from 14 residues. Germline V gives CDR1 DFQATT, CDR2 SNEGSKA (reference sequence). Losses at the gene ends were 0 bases for V and 3 bases for J; bases not matched to a gene: 2. The CDR3 is CSARDLAGVYEQYF. For the CDR3, the DNA is TGCAGTGCTAGAGATCTAGCGGGAGTCTACGAGCAGTACTTC.